Presented here are 18 T cell receptor beta chains from one specimen sequenced in a study of T cells in Graves' hyperthyroidism and ophthalmopathy. RNA transcripts yielded amplified TCR beta CDR3 regions. HTBI primers were the set used in a first-round RT-PCR of the TCR CDR3. TCRdb called the multiplex PCR reads again in MiXCR, with one record for every CDR3 protein. The sample includes some 500,000 distinct CDR3 sequences, approximately 15% of them seen just once. Sequencing used blood. The receptors stem from a woman aged 18-29 years with Graves' hyperthyroidism.

The gene calls are TRBV20-1 and TRBJ2-3, with 9 bases identical to TRBD2. The CDR3 consists of 17 residues. V lost 0 bases, J lost 2 bases, and 9 bases stayed unmatched. Germline V lookup: CDR1 DFQATT, CDR2 SNEGSKA (reference sequence). The CDR3 coding sequence is TGCAGTGCTAGAGATCGGGTTAGCGGGAGTTACACAGATACGCAGTATTTT. This gives the protein CSARDRVSGSYTDTQYF.

The genes are TRBV9 and TRBJ2-1, with D unresolved. The CDR3 is 15 amino acids. The germline gives CDR1 SGDLS, CDR2 YYNGEE. The germline V and J ends were trimmed by 4 bases and 1 base, with 12 bases remaining between them. CDR3 loop: CASSLEMRSYNEQFF. DNA for the CDR3: TGTGCCAGCAGCCTCGAGATGAGATCCTACAATGAGCAGTTCTTC.

This clonotype came up many times. The J gene is TRBJ2-1, the V gene TRBV12-5; D is unresolved. The CDR3 covers 12 residues. The ends were cut back, 0 bases at V and 9 bases at J, with 6 bases in the middle. Germline V gene data show CDR1 as LGHNT and CDR2 as FRNRAP. DNA of the CDR3: TGTGCTAGTGGTTTGGTATCGGTTGAGCAGTTCTTC. Its translation is CASGLVSVEQFF.

In its sample, this clonotype was seen a few times. CDR3 amino acids: CATSRDRVGGRSGELFF. CDR3 bases: TGTGCCACCAGCAGAGATAGGGTGGGAGGGCGGTCCGGGGAGCTGTTTTTT. The chain uses TRBV15 and TRBJ2-2, with 7 bases identical to TRBD2. V gave up 0 bases and J gave up 6 bases; unmatched junction bases: 10. The CDR3 is 17 residues long. The V gene's germline CDR1 is LNHNV and CDR2 YYDKDF (reference sequence).

This clonotype was recorded many times. The chain employs TRBV3-1 and TRBJ2-1; D ambiguous. V lost 3 bases and J 6 bases, leaving 12 bases between the germline ends. Germline loops: CDR1 LGHDT, CDR2 YNNKEL (reference sequence). The CDR3 is 14 amino acids. CDR3 protein: CASSHGLKGNEQFF. CDR3 nucleotides: TGTGCCAGCAGCCACGGCCTCAAGGGCAATGAGCAGTTCTTC.

This clonotype was detected ten times or more. The chain employs TRBV2 and TRBJ2-6; the D gene could be TRBD1 or TRBD2 (6 bases each). Trimming left V 5 bases short and J 0 bases short, with 8 bases between. Germline values: CDR1 SNHLY, CDR2 FYNNEI. CDR3 size: 15 residues. The CDR3 loop reads CASSTGASGANVLTF. The CDR3 DNA sequence: TGTGCCAGCAGTACGGGGGCCTCTGGGGCCAACGTCCTGACTTTC.

This clonotype occurred many times. This chain uses TRBV12-3 or TRBV12-4 with TRBJ2-2, with a possible D match to TRBD2 (6 bases). The V end lost 6 bases, the J end lost 6 bases, and 20 bases lay between the germline ends. The CDR3 runs 16 residues. CDR3 DNA sequence: TGTGCCAGCAGCCCCACGACTAGTCCTCTCCCCGGGGAGCTGTTTTTT. This translates into CASSPTTSPLPGELFF.

This clonotype showed up many times. The rearrangement joins TRBV15 to TRBJ2-5; D possibly matches TRBD1 or TRBD2 (6 bases each). With 0 bases removed from V and 5 bases from J, the gap between germline ends came to 13 bases. This CDR3 comprises 15 residues. Germline CDR1 is LNHNV and CDR2 is YYDKDF (reference sequence). Here the CDR3 reads CATSRDRGGWETQYF. CDR3 sequence (DNA): TGTGCCACCAGCAGAGACAGGGGAGGTTGGGAGACCCAGTACTTC.

This clonotype was observed many times. J is TRBJ1-1 and V is TRBV6-1, with 7 bases matching TRBD1. Germline CDR1 reads MNHNS; CDR2 reads SASEGT. CDR3 length: 13 residues. Trimming removed 6 bases from V and 10 bases from J; junction bases left unmatched: 11. The CDR3 reads CASSLGQANPAFF. In DNA, the CDR3 is TGTGCCAGCAGCCTCGGACAGGCCAACCCAGCTTTCTTT.

This clonotype was found once. The gene calls are TRBV10-3 and TRBJ2-1; the match to TRBD2 covers 8 bases. Per the germline V gene, CDR1 is ENHRY and CDR2 is SYGVKD. J lost 5 bases, V lost 0 bases, and 9 bases had no gene match. CDR3 length: 17 residues. The CDR3 DNA follows: TGTGCCATCAGTGAGTCGACGGGAGGGCCGATGGACAATGAGCAGTTCTTC. Protein sequence: CAISESTGGPMDNEQFF.

J is TRBJ2-2 and V is TRBV5-1; 10 bases map to TRBD2. V shed 1 base and J 3 bases; nucleotides not matched to a gene: 3. The CDR3 covers 16 residues. Germline V CDR1 and CDR2: SGHRS, YFSETQ. The CDR3 bases are TGCGCCAGCAGCTTGTCCGGACTAGCGGACACCGGGGAGCTGTTTTTT. It encodes CASSLSGLADTGELFF.

This clonotype was counted a few times. This chain uses TRBV6-1 with TRBJ2-5; D is unclear. The CDR3 sequence is 12 residues long. In germline, CDR1 is MNHNS, CDR2 SASEGT. V lost 4 bases to trimming and J lost 5 bases, with 8 bases between them. CDR3 sequence reads: CASSGFRETQYF. For the CDR3, the DNA is TGTGCCAGCAGTGGCTTCAGGGAGACCCAGTACTTC.

This clonotype showed up many times. The chain couples TRBV30 to TRBJ1-1; D uncertain. CDR3 length: 14 residues. The V end lost 1 base, the J end lost 3 bases, and 12 bases lay between the germline ends. Germline V gene lookup returns CDR1 GTSNPN and CDR2 SVGIG (reference sequence). CDR3 nucleotide sequence: TGTGCCTGGAGTGGGAGAATTAGGGACACTGAAGCTTTCTTT. Translated: CAWSGRIRDTEAFF.

The table lists this clonotype with many counts. For the CDR3, the DNA is TGTGCCAGCAGAAGCGCCGGGGCGCGGGGCAATCAGCCCCAGCATTTT. This translates into CASRSAGARGNQPQHF. The chain recombines TRBV6-1 with TRBJ1-5; possible D gene TRBD1, 5 bases. The V end lost 6 bases, the J end lost 2 bases, and 17 bases lay between the germline ends. This CDR3 contains 16 residues. Germline CDR1 MNHNS, CDR2 SASEGT.

This clonotype was counted only a few times. The gene calls are TRBV3-1 and TRBJ2-1; 11 bases align to TRBD1. J was trimmed by 2 bases and V by 4 bases; bases with no gene match: 4. The CDR3 consists of 16 residues. Germline V gene sequence: CDR1 LGHDT, CDR2 YNNKEL (reference sequence). The DNA for the CDR3 is TGTGCCAGCAGCCCGGGACAGGGGGAGACCTACAATGAGCAGTTCTTC. Translated, it gives CASSPGQGETYNEQFF.

There are many counts of this clonotype. The chain recombines TRBV6-1 with TRBJ2-2; D is possibly TRBD1 (7 bases). V lost 7 bases to trimming and J lost 1 base, with 16 bases between them. This CDR3 has 16 residues. Germline V lookup: CDR1 MNHNS, CDR2 SASEGT. The CDR3 sequence is CASKTRDRLNTGELFF. CDR3 DNA sequence: TGTGCCAGCAAGACTAGGGACAGACTGAACACCGGGGAGCTGTTTTTT.

This clonotype was seen many times. The J gene is TRBJ1-5, the V gene TRBV7-2, with D possibly TRBD1 on 6 matching bases. CDR1 SGHTA and CDR2 FQGNSA come from the germline V gene. V lost 5 bases and J 0 bases, leaving 14 bases between the germline ends. The CDR3 contains 16 residues. The CDR3 DNA reads as TGTGCCAGCAGCCGAGGGGGGTCAACTAGCAATCAGCCCCAGCATTTT. Its protein product is CASSRGGSTSNQPQHF.

This clonotype has a count of ten or more. CDR3 residues: CASSPRASGFYNEQFF. In nucleotides, the CDR3 is TGTGCCAGCAGCCCTCGTGCTAGCGGGTTCTACAATGAGCAGTTCTTC. The genes are TRBV11-3 and TRBJ2-1; 8 bases agree with TRBD2. The germline gives CDR1 SGHNT, CDR2 YENEEA. This CDR3 region has 16 residues. J lost 3 bases, V lost 5 bases, and 9 bases had no gene match.